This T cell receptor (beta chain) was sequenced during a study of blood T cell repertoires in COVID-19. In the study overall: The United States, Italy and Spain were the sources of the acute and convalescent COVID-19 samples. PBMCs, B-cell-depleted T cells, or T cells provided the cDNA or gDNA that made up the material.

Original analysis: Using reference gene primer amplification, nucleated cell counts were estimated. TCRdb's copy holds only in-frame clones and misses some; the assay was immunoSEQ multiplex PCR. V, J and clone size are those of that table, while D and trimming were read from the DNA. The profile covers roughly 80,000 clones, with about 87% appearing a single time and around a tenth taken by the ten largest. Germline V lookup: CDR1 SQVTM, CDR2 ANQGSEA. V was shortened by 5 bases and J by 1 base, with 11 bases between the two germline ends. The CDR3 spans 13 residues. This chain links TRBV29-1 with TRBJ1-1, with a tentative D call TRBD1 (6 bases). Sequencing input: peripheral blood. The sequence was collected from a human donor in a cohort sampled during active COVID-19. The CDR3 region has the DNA TGCAGCGTTCTAGGGGGACAGAACACTGAAGCTTTCTTT. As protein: CSVLGGQNTEAFF.